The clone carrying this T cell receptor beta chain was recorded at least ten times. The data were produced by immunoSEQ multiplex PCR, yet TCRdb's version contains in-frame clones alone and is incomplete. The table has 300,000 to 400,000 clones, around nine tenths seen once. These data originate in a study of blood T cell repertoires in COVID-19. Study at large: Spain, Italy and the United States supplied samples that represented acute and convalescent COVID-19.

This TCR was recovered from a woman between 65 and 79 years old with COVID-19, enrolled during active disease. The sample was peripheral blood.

The chain's CDR3 is CASSIDGPGRNSQPQHF. CDR3 coding DNA: TGTGCCAGTAGTATAGATGGTCCAGGGCGGAACAGTCAGCCCCAGCATTTT. The rearrangement uses TRBV19 and TRBJ1-5, with D perhaps TRBD1 (5 bases). The CDR3 covers 17 residues. The V gene lost 0 bases and the J gene lost 6 bases, with 18 bases spanning the gap. The germline gives CDR1 LNHDA, CDR2 SQIVND (reference sequence).